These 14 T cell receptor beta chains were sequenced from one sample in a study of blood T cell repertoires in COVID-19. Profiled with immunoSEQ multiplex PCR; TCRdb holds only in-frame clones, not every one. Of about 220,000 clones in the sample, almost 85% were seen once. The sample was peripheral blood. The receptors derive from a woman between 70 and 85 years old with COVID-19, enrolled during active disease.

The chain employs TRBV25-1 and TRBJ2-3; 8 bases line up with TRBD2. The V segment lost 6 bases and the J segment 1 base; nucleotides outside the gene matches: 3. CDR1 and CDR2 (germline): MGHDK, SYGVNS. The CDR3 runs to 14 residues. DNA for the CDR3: TGTGCCAGCAGCGGGACTAGGGGCACAGATACGCAGTATTTT. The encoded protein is CASSGTRGTDTQYF.

The CDR3 here is CASSLYRGGVSSYEQYF. DNA of the CDR3: TGTGCCAGCAGCTTATACCGAGGGGGCGTGAGCTCCTACGAGCAGTACTTC. V is TRBV7-9 and J is TRBJ2-7; the match to TRBD1 covers 7 bases. Germline V lookup: CDR1 SEHNR, CDR2 FQNEAQ (reference sequence). Unmatched junction bases numbered 10, after V lost 2 bases and J lost 0 bases. The CDR3 is made up of 17 amino acids.

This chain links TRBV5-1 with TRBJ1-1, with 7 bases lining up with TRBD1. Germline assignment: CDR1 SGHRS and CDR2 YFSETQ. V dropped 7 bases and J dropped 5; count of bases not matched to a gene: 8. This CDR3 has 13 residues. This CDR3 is CASGLTGETEAFF. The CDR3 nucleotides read TGCGCCAGCGGTCTTACAGGGGAGACTGAAGCTTTCTTT.

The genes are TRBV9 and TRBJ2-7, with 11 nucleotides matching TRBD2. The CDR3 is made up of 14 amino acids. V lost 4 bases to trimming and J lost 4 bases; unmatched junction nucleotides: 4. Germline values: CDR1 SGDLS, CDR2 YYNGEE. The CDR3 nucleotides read TGTGCCAGCAGCAGTAGCGGGGGGGCTTACGAGCAGTACTTC. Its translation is CASSSSGGAYEQYF.

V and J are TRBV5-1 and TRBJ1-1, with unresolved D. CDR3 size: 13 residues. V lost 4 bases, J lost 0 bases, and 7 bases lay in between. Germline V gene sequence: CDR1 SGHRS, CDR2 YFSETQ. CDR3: CASSEGVNTEAFF. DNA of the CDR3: TGCGCCAGCAGCGAGGGAGTGAACACTGAAGCTTTCTTT.

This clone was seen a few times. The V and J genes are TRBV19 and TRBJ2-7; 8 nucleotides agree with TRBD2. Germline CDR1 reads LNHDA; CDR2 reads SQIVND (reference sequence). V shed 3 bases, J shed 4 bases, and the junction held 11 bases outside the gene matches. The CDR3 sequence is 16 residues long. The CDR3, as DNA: TGTGCCAGTAGTATGATTTTCGGCGGGAGGACGTACGAGCAGTACTTC. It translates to CASSMIFGGRTYEQYF.

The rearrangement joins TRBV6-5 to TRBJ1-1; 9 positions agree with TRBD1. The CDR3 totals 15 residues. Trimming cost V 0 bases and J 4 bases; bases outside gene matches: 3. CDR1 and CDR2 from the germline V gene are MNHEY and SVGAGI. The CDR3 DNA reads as TGTGCCAGCAGTTACTCTGTGACAGGGGGCACTGAAGCTTTCTTT. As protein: CASSYSVTGGTEAFF.

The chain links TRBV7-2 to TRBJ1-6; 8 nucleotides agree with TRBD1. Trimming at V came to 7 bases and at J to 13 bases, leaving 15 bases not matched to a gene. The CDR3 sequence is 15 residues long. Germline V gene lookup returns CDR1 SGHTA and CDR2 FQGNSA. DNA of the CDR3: TGTGCCAGCACCTCTACCATGGGACAGGCCCTTCCCCTCCACTTT. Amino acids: CASTSTMGQALPLHF.

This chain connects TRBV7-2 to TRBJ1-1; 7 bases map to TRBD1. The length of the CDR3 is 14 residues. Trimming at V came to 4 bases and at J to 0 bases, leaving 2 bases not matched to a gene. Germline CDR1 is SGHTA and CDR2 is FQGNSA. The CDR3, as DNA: TGTGCCAGCAGCTCACAGGGGTTGAACACTGAAGCTTTCTTT. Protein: CASSSQGLNTEAFF.

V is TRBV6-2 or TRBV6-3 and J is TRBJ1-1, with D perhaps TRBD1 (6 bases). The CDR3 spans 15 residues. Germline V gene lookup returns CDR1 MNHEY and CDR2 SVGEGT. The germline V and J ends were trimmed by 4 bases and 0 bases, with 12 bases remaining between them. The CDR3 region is CASSSAGALNTEAFF. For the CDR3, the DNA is TGTGCCAGCAGTTCCGCGGGGGCATTGAACACTGAAGCTTTCTTT.

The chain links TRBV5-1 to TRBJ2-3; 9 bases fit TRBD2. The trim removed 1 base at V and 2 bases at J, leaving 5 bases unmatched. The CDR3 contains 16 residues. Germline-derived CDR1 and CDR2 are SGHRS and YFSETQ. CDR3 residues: CASSLNAGGVTDTQYF. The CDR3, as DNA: TGCGCCAGCAGCTTGAATGCGGGAGGGGTCACAGATACGCAGTATTTT. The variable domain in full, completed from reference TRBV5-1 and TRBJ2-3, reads KAGVTQTPRYLIKTRGQQVTLSCSPISGHRSVSWYQQTPGQGLQFLFEYFSETQRNKGNFPGRFSGRQFSNSRSEMNVSTLELGDSALYLCASSLNAGGVTDTQYFGPGTRLTVL.

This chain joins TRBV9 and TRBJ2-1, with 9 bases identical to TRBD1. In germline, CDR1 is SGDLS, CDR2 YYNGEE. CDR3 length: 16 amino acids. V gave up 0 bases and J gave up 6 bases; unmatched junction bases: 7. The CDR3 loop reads CASSVGAGTGLNEQFF. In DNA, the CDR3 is TGTGCCAGCAGCGTAGGGGCCGGGACAGGGCTCAATGAGCAGTTCTTC.

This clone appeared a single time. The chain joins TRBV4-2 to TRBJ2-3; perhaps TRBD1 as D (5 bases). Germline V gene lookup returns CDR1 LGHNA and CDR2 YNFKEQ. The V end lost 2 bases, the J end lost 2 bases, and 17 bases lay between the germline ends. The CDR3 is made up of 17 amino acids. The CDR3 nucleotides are TGTGCCAGCAGCCAATTGGGGCCGGCAGGAGCCACAGATACGCAGTATTTT. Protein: CASSQLGPAGATDTQYF.

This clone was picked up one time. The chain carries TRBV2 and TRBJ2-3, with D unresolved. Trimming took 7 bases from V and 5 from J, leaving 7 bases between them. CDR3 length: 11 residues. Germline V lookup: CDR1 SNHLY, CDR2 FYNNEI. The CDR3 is CASILGDTQYF. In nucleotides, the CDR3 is TGTGCCAGCATCCTCGGAGATACGCAGTATTTT.